The entry below gives a single T cell receptor beta chain sequence along with its context. It may be a read error: a sequence one base away is much more abundant. CDR1 is KGHDR and CDR2 is SFDVKD in the germline V gene. CDR3 length: 12 amino acids. The sample comes from a study of tumor-infiltrating lymphocytes in primary liver carcinoma. A constant-region primer primed TCR beta cDNA synthesis from about 550 ng of total RNA. What produced the TCR beta libraries was three nested multiplex PCR rounds using slightly modified ARM-PCR. TRBV1-TRBV30 forward and Cbeta reverse primers drove the first two roughly 10-cycle rounds. TCRdb ran MiXCR on the multiplex PCR reads and lists one entry per CDR3 protein. The sample shows fewer than 70,000 distinct CDR3 sequences, less than 85% of them seen only once. The source material, roughly 18-30 mg of unsorted bulk tissue, was used to co-extract RNA and DNA.

The TCR sequence derives from a man aged 40-50 years with primary liver carcinoma and hepatitis B virus infection. This chain joins TRBV24-1 and TRBJ2-3; D gene unclear. Material: liver tumor tissue from sampling region 2. The subset is: tumor region T2, inferior pole. This CDR3 reads CTTSDPMDTQYF. CDR3 coding DNA: TGTACCACCAGTGATCCAATGGATACGCAGTATTTT.